This record covers a single T cell receptor (beta chain). Its matching antigen is unknown. This entry comes from a study of cytomegalovirus exposure and HLA in healthy donors. Study information: Roughly 180 million T cells yielded around 120 million unique TCR beta sequences in earlier analysis. The study, taken as a whole, reports: TCR beta V- and J-gene trimming was later associated with a missense DCLRE1C variant. TCR beta sequences numbering some 17,000 were associated with HLA alleles at 0.05 false discovery rate in a later analysis. Sequence variants that were highly shared formed a cluster that was likely a sequencing artifact.

In the PCR, 60 Vbeta and 13 Jbeta primers were used. Using immunoSEQ multiplex PCR, the repertoire was profiled, and TCRdb retains in-frame clones only, with some absent. The table includes 250,000 to 350,000 clones, about nine tenths detected once. CDR3 length: 14 residues. V was pared by 4 bases and J by 2 bases, with 11 bases between. Germline V gene lookup returns CDR1 LNHDA and CDR2 SQIVND (reference sequence). The J gene is TRBJ1-2, the V gene TRBV19; D is undetermined. The sequence derives from a man between 40 and 49 years old in good health and CMV-seropositive. The sequenced sample was PBMCs. In DNA, the CDR3 is TGTGCCAGTAGTAGTCAAGACAAGAACTATGGCTACACCTTC. The encoded protein is CASSSQDKNYGYTF.